The 26 T cell receptor beta chains below come from one sample, sequenced in a study of T cell repertoires in ileal Crohn's disease. Generated by immunoSEQ multiplex PCR, the TCRdb table keeps only in-frame clones and is missing some. This table has roughly 15,000 clones, approximately 80% appearing once. Time point denoted: inflamed ileum from the surgical specimen. The sample consisted of ileal tissue. Source of these receptors: an adult with Crohn's disease.

The V call is TRBV5-4, the J call TRBJ2-7; 9 bases match TRBD1. J lost 2 bases, V lost 2 bases, and 5 bases had no gene match. Germline lookup yields CDR1 SGHNT and CDR2 YYREEE (reference sequence). The CDR3 totals 15 residues. The chain's CDR3 is CASSLEQGAPYEQYF. The CDR3 nucleotides are TGTGCCAGCAGCTTAGAACAGGGGGCCCCCTACGAGCAGTACTTC.

By frequency in the sample, this clone is medium-sized. The chain links TRBV27 to TRBJ2-3; 7 nucleotides agree with TRBD2. V lost 6 bases to trimming and J lost 0 bases; unmatched junction nucleotides: 6. Germline lookup yields CDR1 MNHEY and CDR2 SMNVEV (reference sequence). The CDR3 totals 15 residues. CDR3 sequence reads: CASRLSGPSTDTQYF. In nucleotides, the CDR3 is TGTGCCAGCAGACTTAGCGGGCCGAGCACAGATACGCAGTATTTT.

The V gene is TRBV28, the J gene TRBJ1-5, with TRBD1 matching 8 bases. The germline CDR1 and CDR2 sequences are MDHEN and SYDVKM. The ends lost 6 bases at V and 3 bases at J; junction bases unmatched: 4. The CDR3 is 14 amino acids. CDR3 sequence: CASSPTGANQPQHF. CDR3 DNA sequence: TGTGCCAGCAGCCCGACAGGGGCCAATCAGCCCCAGCATTTT. Looking up the rest from reference TRBV28 and TRBJ1-5 gives the full variable domain: DVKVTQSSRYLVKRTGEKVFLECVQDMDHENMFWYRQDPGLGLRLIYFSYDVKMKEKGDIPEGYSVSREKKERFSLILESASTNQTSMYLCASSPTGANQPQHFGDGTRLSIL.

The CDR3 sequence is CASSPSVGQIYNEQFF. The CDR3 DNA follows: TGTGCCAGCTCACCATCGGTAGGGCAGATCTACAATGAGCAGTTCTTC. The chain has TRBV18 and TRBJ2-1; D uncertain. Germline V lookup: CDR1 KGHSH, CDR2 LQKENI. Trimming removed 2 bases from V and 3 bases from J, with 14 bases in between. The CDR3 totals 16 residues.

The rearrangement uses TRBV5-6 and TRBJ2-2; the match to TRBD1 covers 9 bases. After removal of 0 bases from V and 6 bases from J, the junction contained 0 bases not matched to a gene. This CDR3 spans 14 amino acids. Per germline, CDR1 SGHDT and CDR2 YYEEEE. The CDR3 bases are TGTGCCAGCAGCTTGGGACAGGGGGCCGGGGAGCTGTTTTTT. This codes for CASSLGQGAGELFF.

This clone was seen a single time. The genes are TRBV28 and TRBJ2-6; tentative D call: TRBD2 (5 bases). In germline, CDR1 is MDHEN, CDR2 SYDVKM. Trimming cost V 5 bases and J 1 base, with 15 bases left between them. The length of the CDR3 is 17 residues. The CDR3 region is CASSPGDPFSGANVLTF. CDR3 in DNA: TGTGCCAGCAGTCCCGGGGATCCCTTTTCTGGGGCCAACGTCCTGACTTTC.

The gene calls are TRBV29-1 and TRBJ2-7, with unresolved D. Germline V gene lookup returns CDR1 SQVTM and CDR2 ANQGSEA. This CDR3 region has 13 residues. V dropped 0 bases and J dropped 0 bases, with 6 bases sitting between them. The CDR3 nucleotides read TGCAGCGTTGAAGATCCGGGCTCCTACGAGCAGTACTTC. This gives the protein CSVEDPGSYEQYF.

This clone was counted once. The V and J genes are TRBV6-5 and TRBJ1-1; no clear D. In germline, CDR1 is MNHEY, CDR2 SVGAGI. The V end lost 0 bases, the J end lost 5 bases, and 13 bases lay between the germline ends. The CDR3 length is 15 residues. The CDR3 region has the DNA TGTGCCAGCAGTTACTCAGGGCCTTTCGCGACTGAAGCTTTCTTT. Amino acid sequence: CASSYSGPFATEAFF.

The chain recombines TRBV18 with TRBJ2-1; 7 positions agree with TRBD2. The germline CDR1 and CDR2 sequences are KGHSH and LQKENI. V trimming: 0 bases; J trimming: 5 bases; junction bases outside the gene matches: 4. The CDR3 contains 15 residues. CDR3 DNA sequence: TGTGCCAGCTCACCACCGGGGGGGTTGGACAATGAGCAGTTCTTC. It encodes CASSPPGGLDNEQFF.

This clone has a single count. The CDR3: CASSSYSGNTIYF. Here the CDR3 DNA reads TGTGCCAGCAGCTCGTACTCTGGAAACACCATATATTTT. This rearrangement joins TRBV5-5 to TRBJ1-3; D not resolved. Trimming took off 3 bases at V and 0 bases at J, with 4 bases between the two ends. The CDR3 spans 13 residues. CDR1 and CDR2 (germline): SGHKS, YYEKEE (reference sequence).

The chain combines TRBV6-1 with TRBJ2-7; D gene unclear. The V and J ends lost 11 bases and 0 bases respectively, with 14 bases between them. Germline-derived CDR1 and CDR2 are MNHNS and SASEGT. This CDR3 comprises 13 residues. This CDR3 reads CAVRPTSSYEQYF. In DNA form, the CDR3 reads TGTGCCGTCCGCCCAACCAGCTCCTACGAGCAGTACTTC.

The J gene is TRBJ2-1, the V gene TRBV6-4, with D uncertain. This CDR3 has 16 amino acids. Trimming shortened V by 0 bases and J by 7 bases, and 16 bases separated the two germline ends. Germline CDR1 MRHNA, CDR2 SNTAGT. CDR3: CASSDSMFVGSNEQFF. CDR3 DNA sequence: TGTGCCAGCAGTGACTCGATGTTTGTCGGATCTAATGAGCAGTTCTTC.

The sample holds one count of this clone. The DNA of the CDR3 is TGTGCCACCAGCGCTGGGACGGGTAATGAGCAGTTCTTC. This gives the protein CATSAGTGNEQFF. The chain recombines TRBV15 with TRBJ2-1, with D tentatively TRBD1 or TRBD2 (5 bases each). The CDR3 totals 13 residues. The germline V gene has CDR1 LNHNV and CDR2 YYDKDF (reference sequence). V was trimmed by 5 bases and J by 7 bases, leaving 12 bases between them.

V usage is TRBV7-7 and J usage is TRBJ2-5; D unclear. Trimming took off 1 base at V and 5 bases at J, with 8 bases between the two ends. Germline CDR1 and CDR2: SSHAT and FNYEAQ (reference sequence). CDR3 size: 13 residues. CDR3 amino acids: CASSLDKPETQYF. CDR3 nucleotide sequence: TGTGCCAGCAGCTTAGACAAGCCCGAGACCCAGTACTTC.

The rearrangement links TRBV6-6 to TRBJ2-5; no definite D call. This CDR3 spans 14 amino acids. Germline lookup yields CDR1 MNHNY and CDR2 SVGAGI (reference sequence). V was shortened by 3 bases and J by 5 bases, with 13 bases between the two germline ends. The CDR3 region has the DNA TGTGCCAGCAGTTATGGGTCTCGTCAGGAGACCCAGTACTTC. This translates into CASSYGSRQETQYF.

The chain couples TRBV11-2 to TRBJ1-2; no firm D call. V lost 5 bases and J 0 bases, leaving 13 bases between the germline ends. The CDR3 is 15 amino acids. In germline, CDR1 is SGHAT, CDR2 FQNNGV. The DNA for the CDR3 is TGTGCCAGCAGCCCCGAGGGAGGAACTAACTATGGCTACACCTTC. Its translation: CASSPEGGTNYGYTF.

This chain connects TRBV27 to TRBJ2-5, with TRBD2 as a possible D gene (6 bases). Trimming took 6 bases from V and 4 from J, leaving 24 bases between them. Germline-derived CDR1 and CDR2 are MNHEY and SMNVEV (reference sequence). The CDR3 extends over 17 amino acids. The CDR3: CASSSRASAVVRETQYF. The CDR3 DNA reads TGTGCCAGCAGCTCTAGGGCTAGCGCCGTCGTTCGAGAGACCCAGTACTTC.

Sample share makes this clone medium-sized. This rearrangement joins TRBV6-5 to TRBJ1-1, with a possible D match to TRBD1 (5 bases). The germline gives CDR1 MNHEY, CDR2 SVGAGI. V was pared by 6 bases and J by 11 bases, with 22 bases between. CDR3 length: 14 residues. The CDR3 region is CASSNFGEGMRAFF. CDR3 nucleotides: TGTGCCAGCAGCAACTTCGGGGAGGGGATGAGGGCTTTCTTT.

This chain uses TRBV2 with TRBJ2-7; no firm D call. V was trimmed by 5 bases and J by 4 bases, leaving 18 bases between them. Looked up from germline, CDR1 is SNHLY and CDR2 is FYNNEI. There are 15 residues in the CDR3. CDR3 residues: CASSLEPPPSYEQYF. For the CDR3, the DNA is TGTGCCAGCAGTCTAGAGCCCCCCCCGTCTTACGAGCAGTACTTC.

V gene TRBV5-1 combines with J gene TRBJ1-4; the D is unclear. Germline assignment: CDR1 SGHRS and CDR2 YFSETQ. The V and J ends lost 0 bases and 5 bases respectively, with 11 bases between them. CDR3 size: 15 residues. Here the CDR3 reads CASSLGTEINEKLFF. CDR3 sequence (DNA): TGCGCCAGCAGCTTGGGGACGGAGATAAATGAAAAACTGTTTTTT.

This clone was counted only a few times. Different DNA sequences within this sample yield the same CDR3. CDR3: CASSDIQNTEAFF. The CDR3 DNA sequence: TGTGCCAGCAGTGACATTCAGAACACTGAAGCTTTCTTT. V gene TRBV6-1 combines with J gene TRBJ1-1, with D unresolved. With 3 bases removed from V and 1 base from J, the gap between germline ends came to 6 bases. The CDR3 extends over 13 amino acids. CDR1 is MNHNS and CDR2 is SASEGT in the germline V gene.

The V gene is TRBV4-1, the J gene TRBJ2-7, with 10 bases lining up with TRBD1. Germline CDR1 and CDR2: MGHRA and YSYEKL. This CDR3 has 15 amino acids. V was pared by 2 bases and J by 4 bases, with 5 bases of the junction left unmatched. CDR3 nucleotide sequence: TGCGCCAGCAGCCAACCGGGACAGGGGATTTACGAGCAGTACTTC. The encoded protein is CASSQPGQGIYEQYF.

The chain combines TRBV7-3 with TRBJ2-5, with 11 bases matching TRBD2. Germline V lookup: CDR1 SGHTA, CDR2 FQGTGA. The trim removed 3 bases at V and 4 bases at J, leaving 16 bases unmatched. This CDR3 spans 19 amino acids. DNA of the CDR3: TGTGCCAGCAGCTTCGGCAGACTAGCGGGATCTGATAGACGAGAGACCCAGTACTTC. The encoded protein is CASSFGRLAGSDRRETQYF.

The sample holds one count of this clone. This chain links TRBV4-2 with TRBJ1-2, with D maybe TRBD1 (5 bases). The ends were cut back, 3 bases at V and 3 bases at J, with 14 bases in the middle. This CDR3 spans 15 amino acids. Germline lookup yields CDR1 LGHNA and CDR2 YNFKEQ. CDR3 DNA: TGTGCCAGCAGCCAGAAAGCCCTAGGGGACTATGGCTACACCTTC. Protein sequence: CASSQKALGDYGYTF.

The V and J genes are TRBV9 and TRBJ2-7, with a tentative D call TRBD1 (5 bases). The CDR3 contains 12 residues. In germline, CDR1 is SGDLS, CDR2 YYNGEE. Trimming pared 6 bases from V and 6 bases from J, leaving 13 bases between. The CDR3 is CASNVGQGEQYF. CDR3 bases: TGTGCCAGCAATGTGGGGCAGGGCGAGCAGTACTTC.

The chain uses TRBV18 and TRBJ1-4, with TRBD1 matching 7 bases. The CDR3 loop spans 16 amino acids. Germline loops: CDR1 KGHSH, CDR2 LQKENI. V dropped 3 bases and J dropped 0; count of bases not matched to a gene: 4. CDR3 loop: CASSPGQGATNEKLFF. DNA of the CDR3: TGTGCCAGCTCACCGGGGCAGGGGGCAACTAATGAAAAACTGTTTTTT.